This TCR beta chain was profiled in a study of molecular identifiers for immune sequencing clone quantification. As regards this clonotype: Its antigen is not known. A much larger clone sits a single nucleotide away, making a read error possible.

TCRdb processed the PCR reads anew with MiXCR; each CDR3 protein has one entry. The repertoire has around 320,000 distinct CDR3 sequences, 24% of them found once; the top ten carry about 0.7%. The study's findings and limits: In CMV-specific effectors, clones above 20 copies held over 99% of molecules; naive, under 1%.

Germline loops: CDR1 LGHNT, CDR2 FRNRAP. This CDR3 contains 15 residues. The V end lost 5 bases, the J end lost 4 bases, and 16 bases lay between the germline ends. The receptor was derived from a human donor in good health. Some libraries in this study had Jurkat cell RNA spiked in. Sequencing was carried out using naive CD8+ T cells from blood, with Jurkat cell RNA spiked in. Regarding subset: FACS-sorted CD8+CD4-CCR7+CD45RA+ naive T cells. V usage is TRBV12-5 and J usage is TRBJ2-3, with D possibly being TRBD2 (6 bases). CDR3 sequence reads: CASGPSNGGADTQYF. For the CDR3, the DNA is TGTGCTAGTGGTCCTTCCAACGGGGGTGCAGATACGCAGTATTTT.